Listed below are T cell receptor beta chains from one sample, sequenced in a study of post-analysis software for immune sequencing data. TCRdb recomputed calls from the PCR reads with MiXCR, one row per CDR3 protein. The profile covers about 770,000 distinct CDR3 sequences, with about 43% appearing a single time and 4.9% taken by the ten largest. The sample taken for sequencing was blood. The source of these receptors is a girl aged 10 to 17 with multiple sclerosis. CDR3s include the opening cysteine and the closing phenylalanine or tryptophan. The D gene is left open where the match is weak. A row's size may be missing; if present it is once, few, many or a size class.

cdr3_aa | cdr3_nt | clone_size | d_call | v_call | cdr3_length | j_call
CASSLLPGETQYF | TGTGCCAGCAGTTTATTGCCGGGAGAGACCCAGTACTTC | . | . | TRBV28 | 13 | TRBJ2-5
CASSRGLTETQYF | TGTGCCAGCAGCAGGGGACTTACGGAGACCCAGTACTTC | . | . | TRBV7-3 | 13 | TRBJ2-5
CSAGGGVYTDTQYF | TGCAGTGCAGGGGGCGGAGTTTACACAGATACGCAGTATTTT | once | TRBD1 | TRBV20-1 | 14 | TRBJ2-3
CASSLSGGGNEQFF | TGTGCCAGCAGTTTAAGTGGAGGGGGGAATGAGCAGTTCTTC | . | . | TRBV27 | 14 | TRBJ2-1
CASSSPEGERDRRHEQYF | TGTGCCAGCAGCTCGCCCGAAGGGGAACGGGACAGGAGGCACGAGCAGTACTTC | . | TRBD1 | TRBV7-2 | 18 | TRBJ2-7
CASSQSSGRADNEQFF | TGTGCCAGCAGCCAATCCAGCGGGAGGGCCGACAATGAGCAGTTCTTC | . | TRBD2 | TRBV4-2 | 16 | TRBJ2-1
CASKIGGSVTDTQYF | TGTGCCAGTAAAATTGGTGGGAGCGTCACAGATACGCAGTATTTT | . | . | TRBV19 | 15 | TRBJ2-3
CSATGQGPRYEQYF | TGCAGTGCTACCGGACAGGGCCCACGCTACGAGCAGTACTTC | . | TRBD1 | TRBV20-1 | 14 | TRBJ2-7
CASSSAEAGSKFF | TGTGCCAGCAGCTCGGCCGAAGCGGGATCTAAGTTCTTC | . | TRBD2 | TRBV7-2 | 13 | TRBJ2-1
CASSPPGAVPTDTQYF | TGTGCCAGCAGCCCCCCCGGGGCGGTTCCTACAGATACGCAGTATTTT | . | . | TRBV7-9 | 16 | TRBJ2-3
CASRASYNEQFF | TGTGCCAGCAGGGCCTCCTACAATGAGCAGTTCTTC | . | . | TRBV2 | 12 | TRBJ2-1
CAISEPSGTSTYEQYF | TGTGCCATCAGTGAGCCCTCCGGGACTAGCACCTACGAGCAGTACTTC | few | TRBD2 | TRBV10-3 | 16 | TRBJ2-7
CASSEGTIKKTEAFF | TGTGCCAGCAGCGAGGGGACAATCAAGAAAACTGAAGCTTTCTTT | few | . | TRBV9 | 15 | TRBJ1-1
CASSSGQENEKLFF | TGTGCCAGCAGTTCAGGACAGGAGAATGAAAAACTGTTTTTT | . | TRBD1 | TRBV7-6 | 14 | TRBJ1-4
CASSKIAGGSDTQYF | TGTGCCAGCAGCAAAATAGCGGGAGGCTCAGATACGCAGTATTTT | . | TRBD2 | TRBV7-3 | 15 | TRBJ2-3
CATSRDLAGVTETQYF | TGTGCCACCAGCAGAGATTTAGCGGGAGTAACCGAGACCCAGTACTTC | . | TRBD2 | TRBV15 | 16 | TRBJ2-5
CASTNWGVYRTDTQYF | TGTGCCAGCACCAATTGGGGCGTTTATCGCACAGATACGCAGTATTTT | . | . | TRBV13 | 16 | TRBJ2-3
CASTPGLSSYNEQFF | TGTGCCAGCACCCCCGGACTGAGCTCCTACAATGAGCAGTTCTTC | few | . | TRBV7-9 | 15 | TRBJ2-1
CASSLTPALNTGELFF | TGTGCCAGCAGCTTAACGCCAGCCTTGAACACCGGGGAGCTGTTTTTT | . | . | TRBV7-3 | 16 | TRBJ2-2
CVGSYFQNANYGYTF | TGTGTCGGCAGTTACTTTCAGAACGCTAACTATGGCTACACCTTC | . | . | TRBV6-5 | 15 | TRBJ1-2
CSAREENTGELFF | TGCAGTGCTAGAGAGGAGAACACCGGGGAGCTGTTTTTT | . | . | TRBV20-1 | 13 | TRBJ2-2
CASSRGTSDGNEQFF | TGTGCCAGCAGCCGAGGGACTAGCGACGGCAATGAGCAGTTCTTC | . | TRBD2 | TRBV6-6 | 15 | TRBJ2-1
CATCPGTHRGDEQFF | TGTGCCACCTGCCCCGGGACTCACCGCGGGGATGAGCAGTTCTTC | . | . | TRBV24-1 | 15 | TRBJ2-1
CASSRRGTGTEAFF | TGTGCCAGCAGTCGGCGGGGAACGGGCACTGAAGCTTTCTTT | . | . | TRBV12-3/TRBV12-4 | 14 | TRBJ1-1
CASSPRWGTEAFF | TGTGCCAGCAGTCCTCGGTGGGGCACTGAAGCTTTCTTT | few | . | TRBV12-3/TRBV12-4 | 13 | TRBJ1-1
CSVDSVAAKGSYNEQFF | TGCAGCGTTGATAGTGTGGCAGCTAAGGGCTCCTACAATGAGCAGTTCTTC | few | . | TRBV29-1 | 17 | TRBJ2-1
CASTPPERDWSDTQYF | TGCGCCAGCACCCCACCCGAGAGGGATTGGTCAGATACGCAGTATTTT | once | . | TRBV5-1 | 16 | TRBJ2-3
CASSQGGQGREQYF | TGTGCCAGCAGCCAAGGTGGACAGGGTCGGGAGCAGTACTTC | few | TRBD1 | TRBV4-2 | 14 | TRBJ2-4
CASSRGWEQYF | TGTGCCAGCAGCCGGGGCTGGGAGCAGTACTTC | few | . | TRBV3-1 | 11 | TRBJ2-7